The present T cell receptor (beta chain) was sequenced within a study of CD8 T cells in ankylosing spondylitis. The study, taken as a whole, reports: Ankylosing spondylitis blood appeared to be characterized by a TCR beta motif of under 10 highly homologous variants. Disease-associated clonotypes exhibited CD8+ identity and were relatively infrequent in peripheral blood.

The sample holds many counts of this clonotype. Its antigen is unidentified. The V segment lost 6 bases and the J segment 3 bases; nucleotides outside the gene matches: 13. Germline CDR1 reads MNHNS; CDR2 reads SASEGT. The CDR3 contains 17 residues. Using quantitative 5'-RACE with molecular barcodes, the authors made TCR beta libraries. TCRdb fed the 5' RACE reads into MiXCR, producing one record per CDR3 protein. The profile shows roughly 86,000 distinct CDR3 sequences, 8.5% to 9% of them singletons. Input material: blood, either unsorted or a sorted T cell fraction (not recorded which). The receptor's source is a male donor with ankylosing spondylitis or in good health (not recorded which). The J gene is TRBJ2-2, the V gene TRBV6-1; 7 bases are a match to TRBD1. DNA for the CDR3: TGTGCCAGCAGACGACAGGGTGGTTACACGGACACCGGGGAGCTGTTTTTT. Amino acids: CASRRQGGYTDTGELFF.